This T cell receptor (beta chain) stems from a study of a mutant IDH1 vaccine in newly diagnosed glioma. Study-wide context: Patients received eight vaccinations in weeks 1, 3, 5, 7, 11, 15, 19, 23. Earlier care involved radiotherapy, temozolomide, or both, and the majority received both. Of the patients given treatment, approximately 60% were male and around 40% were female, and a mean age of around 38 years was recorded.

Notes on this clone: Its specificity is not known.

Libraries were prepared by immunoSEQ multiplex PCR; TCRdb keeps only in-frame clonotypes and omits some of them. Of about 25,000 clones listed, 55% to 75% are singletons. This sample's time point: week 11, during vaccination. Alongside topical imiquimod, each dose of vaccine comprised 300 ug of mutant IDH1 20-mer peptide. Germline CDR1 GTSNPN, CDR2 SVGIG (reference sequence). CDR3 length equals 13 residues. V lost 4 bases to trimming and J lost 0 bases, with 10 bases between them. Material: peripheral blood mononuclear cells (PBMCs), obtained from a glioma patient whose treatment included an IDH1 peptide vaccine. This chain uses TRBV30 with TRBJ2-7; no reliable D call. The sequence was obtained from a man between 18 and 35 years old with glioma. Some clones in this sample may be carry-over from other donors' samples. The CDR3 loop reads CAWNAVSSYEQYF. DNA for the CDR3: TGTGCCTGGAACGCGGTCAGCTCCTACGAGCAGTACTTC.